The 9 T cell receptor beta chains presented below share a single source sample, sequenced in a study of blood T cell repertoires in COVID-19. Only in-frame clones appear in the TCRdb table, and some are missing; sequencing was by immunoSEQ multiplex PCR. The table records 300,000 to 400,000 clones, more than 85% of them present only once. Sequencing input: peripheral blood. The receptors shown here come from a human donor in a cohort sampled during active COVID-19.

The V call is TRBV19, the J call TRBJ1-5; 7 nucleotides align to TRBD1. From germline, CDR1 is LNHDA and CDR2 SQIVND (reference sequence). Trimming removed 4 bases from V and 6 bases from J; junction bases left unmatched: 9. CDR3 length equals 15 residues. CDR3 DNA: TGTGCCAGTAGTAGAGGCCAGGGGGGCGGTCAGCCCCAGCATTTT. Translated, it gives CASSRGQGGGQPQHF.

V usage is TRBV5-1 and J usage is TRBJ2-3; TRBD2 is a possible D gene (5 bases). The CDR3 is made up of 16 amino acids. Germline CDR1 is SGHRS and CDR2 is YFSETQ. Trimming stripped 1 base from V and 2 bases from J, with 14 bases between. The CDR3 DNA reads as TGCGCCAGCAGCTTGAATCGGGGAGCAGACACAGATACGCAGTATTTT. Its translation is CASSLNRGADTDTQYF.

This chain connects TRBV7-8 to TRBJ1-2, with TRBD1 matching 7 bases. CDR1 and CDR2 (germline): SGHVS, FQNEAQ. The CDR3 loop spans 17 amino acids. V shed 1 base and J 3 bases; nucleotides not matched to a gene: 11. CDR3 sequence: CASSLDPTGTEDYGYTF. Written as DNA, the CDR3 is TGTGCCAGCAGCTTAGACCCGACAGGGACAGAGGACTATGGCTACACCTTC.

This clone came up a few times. The J gene is TRBJ1-4, the V gene TRBV13; D may be TRBD1 (5 bases). Germline V lookup: CDR1 PRHDT, CDR2 FYEKMQ (reference sequence). The CDR3 contains 15 residues. Trimming shortened V by 5 bases and J by 0 bases, and 10 bases separated the two germline ends. CDR3 sequence reads: CASSPGTSTNEKLFF. CDR3 sequence (DNA): TGTGCCAGCAGCCCTGGGACTTCAACTAATGAAAAACTGTTTTTT.

This clone showed up just a few times. J is TRBJ1-1 and V is TRBV13; the match to TRBD1 covers 8 bases. Trimming removed 8 bases from V and 5 bases from J; junction bases left unmatched: 10. Per the germline V gene, CDR1 is PRHDT and CDR2 is FYEKMQ (reference sequence). The length of the CDR3 is 14 residues. Written as DNA, the CDR3 is TGTGCCAGCCGAAGACAGGGGAGGCGGACTGAAGCTTTCTTT. Translating it yields CASRRQGRRTEAFF.

V usage is TRBV5-1 and J usage is TRBJ2-3, with D unresolved. V dropped 1 base and J dropped 2 bases, with 14 bases sitting between them. Germline V gene lookup returns CDR1 SGHRS and CDR2 YFSETQ. The CDR3 loop spans 16 amino acids. The CDR3 loop reads CASSLYWAGNTDTQYF. The CDR3 DNA reads as TGCGCCAGCAGCTTGTATTGGGCAGGAAACACAGATACGCAGTATTTT.

The rearrangement joins TRBV27 to TRBJ1-1; D might be TRBD1 (5 bases). Germline lookup yields CDR1 MNHEY and CDR2 SMNVEV (reference sequence). The ends were cut back, 4 bases at V and 2 bases at J, with 20 bases in the middle. This CDR3 is 17 amino acids long. The CDR3 protein is CASSSPELGEGNTEAFF. DNA for the CDR3: TGTGCCAGCAGTTCCCCAGAATTGGGGGAGGGTAACACTGAAGCTTTCTTT.

This clone was picked up a small number of times. V gene TRBV5-1 combines with J gene TRBJ1-4, with a tentative D call TRBD1 (6 bases). V lost 0 bases and J 13 bases, leaving 19 bases between the germline ends. The CDR3 covers 15 residues. Germline loops: CDR1 SGHRS, CDR2 YFSETQ. The CDR3 DNA sequence: TGCGCCAGCAGCTTGGGTCGGTCCCGGAGAGGGGGACTGTTTTTT. It codes for CASSLGRSRRGGLFF.

This clone was picked up one time. This chain joins TRBV9 and TRBJ2-1; 10 bases match TRBD2. Germline V gene lookup returns CDR1 SGDLS and CDR2 YYNGEE. CDR3 length: 16 residues. After removal of 4 bases from V and 6 bases from J, the junction contained 10 bases not matched to a gene. CDR3 sequence reads: CASSPRLAGVGNEQFF. CDR3 nucleotide sequence: TGTGCCAGCAGCCCCCGCCTAGCGGGAGTCGGCAATGAGCAGTTCTTC. Combining the CDR3 with reference TRBV9 and TRBJ2-1 gives the whole variable domain DSGVTQTPKHLITATGQRVTLRCSPRSGDLSVYWYQQSLDQGLQFLIQYYNGEERAKGNILERFSAQQFPDLHSELNLSSLELGDSALYFCASSPRLAGVGNEQFFGPGTRLTVL.